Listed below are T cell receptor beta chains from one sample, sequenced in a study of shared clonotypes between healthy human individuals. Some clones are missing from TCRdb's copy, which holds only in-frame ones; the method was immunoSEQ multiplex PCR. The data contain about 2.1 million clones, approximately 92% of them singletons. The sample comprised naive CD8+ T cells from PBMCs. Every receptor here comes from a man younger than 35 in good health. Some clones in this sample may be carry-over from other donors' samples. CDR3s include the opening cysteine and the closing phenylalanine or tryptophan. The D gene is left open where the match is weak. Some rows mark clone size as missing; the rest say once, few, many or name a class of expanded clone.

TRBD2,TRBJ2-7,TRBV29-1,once,TGCAGCGTTGAAGATTGGGCTAGCGGAACCTCCTACGAGCAGTACTTC,CSVEDWASGTSYEQYF
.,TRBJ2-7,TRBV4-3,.,TGCGCCAGCAGCCAACTACCCTTATCCTACGAGCAGTACTTC,CASSQLPLSYEQYF
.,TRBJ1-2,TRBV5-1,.,TGCGCCAGCAGCCTGCCGGGCCCTTACTATGGCTACACCTTC,CASSLPGPYYGYTF
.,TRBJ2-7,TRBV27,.,TGTGCCAGCAGTTTAGTGTCTTCGGGGGCCCCGGGATTTTACTACGAGCAGTACTTC,CASSLVSSGAPGFYYEQYF
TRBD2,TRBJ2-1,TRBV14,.,TGTGCCAGCAGCCAAGGAGGCGGGAGGAATGAGCAGTTCTTC,CASSQGGGRNEQFF
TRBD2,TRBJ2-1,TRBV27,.,TGTGCCAGCACCCAAACGGGGGGTGGGAATGAGCAGTTCTTC,CASTQTGGGNEQFF
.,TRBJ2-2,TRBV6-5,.,TGTGCCAGCAGTTACTCCGGGAAAACAGCCGGGGAGCTGTTTTTT,CASSYSGKTAGELFF
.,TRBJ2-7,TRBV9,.,TGTGCCAGCAGTTCAAACCCCTCTCTAGACAGCTCCTACTCCTACGAGCAGTACTTC,CASSSNPSLDSSYSYEQYF
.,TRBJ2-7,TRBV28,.,TGTGCCAGCAGTTTTATTGGCTTCCAGCGGGAGCAGTACTTC,CASSFIGFQREQYF
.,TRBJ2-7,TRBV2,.,TGTGCCAGCAGTGACAGGGGAAATAGCTACGAGCAGTACTTC,CASSDRGNSYEQYF
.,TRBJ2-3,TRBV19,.,TGTGCCAGTAGTATTGGGATACTAGGAGATACGCAGTATTTT,CASSIGILGDTQYF
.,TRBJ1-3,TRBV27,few,TGTGCCAGCAGTTTAGGCAGGTCGGACACCATATATTTT,CASSLGRSDTIYF
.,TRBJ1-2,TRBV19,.,TGTGCCAGTAGTACCCCAGGACTCCTAGACCCTTATGGCTACACCTTC,CASSTPGLLDPYGYTF
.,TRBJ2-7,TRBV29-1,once,TGCAGCGTTGAAGAGTGGGGCCCCCAGAGCTACGAGCAGTACTTC,CSVEEWGPQSYEQYF